This T cell receptor beta chain emerged from a study of blood T cells in healthy people across ages. A second PCR, run for about 7 to 11 cycles, used a sample-barcoded 5' primer plus a J-beta primer mix. Each of the cDNA molecules was tagged by a template-switch adaptor with 12 random nucleotides. Each CDR3 protein gets one entry after TCRdb re-called the 5' RACE reads with MiXCR. The sample yields about 1,500,000 distinct CDR3 sequences, 42% seen once. Whole-study results and caveats: There was a strong correlation between TCR beta diversity and naive T cell percentage. There were more naive CD4+ cells and higher diversity in long-lived donors than in aged donors. Diversity figures based on one million T cells were deemed too low.

CDR1 MNHNS and CDR2 SASEGT come from the germline V gene. The CDR3 covers 14 residues. V lost 6 bases and J lost 2, with 11 bases in between. This clonotype was recorded a few times. Its antigen is as yet unknown. The V call is TRBV6-1, the J call TRBJ1-5; a weak D match, TRBD1 (6 bases). The specimen was blood. This sequence originates from a woman under 30 in good health. The CDR3 nucleotides are TGTGCCAGCAGGCCCGCAGGGGGCAATCAGCCCCAGCATTTT. Its protein is CASRPAGGNQPQHF.